The clone carrying this TCR beta chain was detected only a few times. What it recognizes is unknown. Assay: immunoSEQ multiplex PCR; the TCRdb copy retains only in-frame clones and omits some. The sample shows approximately 400,000 clones, approximately 85% of them seen only once. The sample is drawn from a study of Ad26.COV2.S vaccination and SARS-CoV-2 variants. The study's findings and limits: Estimates derived from TCR breadth and depth analyses may have underestimated total T cell responses. Vaccine recipients and placebo recipients showed similar non-spike TCR breadth. Spike-specific TCR breadth in vaccine recipients exceeded that seen in placebo recipients.

The treatment denotes: over 15 received Ad26.COV2.S at low or high dose, single or two shots; a few received placebo; per-sample allocation not given. Sampling was performed 63 days after the first vaccine or placebo injection. J gave up 7 bases and V 0 bases, and 3 bases lay outside the gene matches. The germline CDR1 and CDR2 sequences are KGHSH and LQKENI. The CDR3 extends over 15 amino acids. This specimen was peripheral blood, taken in a trial of Ad26.COV2.S vaccine versus placebo. This TCR was recovered from a person between 18 and 60 years old who received the Ad26.COV2.S COVID-19 vaccine or a placebo. The chain recombines TRBV18 with TRBJ1-6; 7 bases agree with TRBD1. CDR3 sequence (DNA): TGTGCCAGCTCACCACCGCAGGGGGTGAATTCACCCCTCCACTTT. Translating it yields CASSPPQGVNSPLHF.